A single sample is the source of the 25 T cell receptor beta chains below, sequenced in a study of T cells in localized non-small cell lung cancer. The assay was immunoSEQ multiplex PCR, and TCRdb's table has in-frame clones only and misses some. The table has 50,000 to 60,000 clones, around 80% seen once. The specimen was PBMCs, collected before any cancer treatment. The receptor source for this set is a woman aged 35 to 69 with stage II lung adenocarcinoma.

This rearrangement joins TRBV5-4 to TRBJ2-7; no clear D. This CDR3 has 13 amino acids. Germline V gives CDR1 SGHNT, CDR2 YYREEE (reference sequence). V dropped 4 bases and J dropped 6 bases, with 14 bases sitting between them. CDR3 sequence (DNA): TGTGCCAGCAGCCCCCCCCACACAGTCGAGCAGTACTTC. It yields the protein CASSPPHTVEQYF.

The chain combines TRBV6-5 with TRBJ2-1; D is possibly TRBD1 (5 bases). This CDR3 comprises 15 residues. Looked up from germline, CDR1 is MNHEY and CDR2 is SVGAGI. V was clipped by 2 bases and J by 3 bases, with 11 bases between them. The CDR3: CASSYEMDNYNEQFF. CDR3 bases: TGTGCCAGCAGTTACGAAATGGACAACTACAATGAGCAGTTCTTC.

CDR3 DNA sequence: TGTGCCAGCAGCGTAGAGGGGGAATCAGCTGGAAACACCATATATTTT. Residues: CASSVEGESAGNTIYF. The chain joins TRBV9 to TRBJ1-3, with a weak D call TRBD1 (6 bases). Germline CDR1 and CDR2: SGDLS and YYNGEE. V shed 0 bases and J shed 2 bases, with 12 bases lying between them. The CDR3 totals 16 residues.

V gene TRBV9 combines with J gene TRBJ2-1; 11 nucleotides align to TRBD2. CDR1 and CDR2 from the germline V gene are SGDLS and YYNGEE. The V gene end was trimmed by 7 bases and the J gene end by 4 bases; junction bases not matched to a gene: 7. CDR3 length: 15 residues. CDR3 in DNA: TGTGCCAGCGGAGTTACTAGCGGGGGTTACAATGAGCAGTTCTTC. Its translation is CASGVTSGGYNEQFF.

This chain links TRBV7-2 with TRBJ1-2, with D perhaps TRBD1 (6 bases). The CDR3 spans 16 residues. Per germline, CDR1 SGHTA and CDR2 FQGNSA. Trimming took 5 bases from V and 8 from J, leaving 24 bases between them. The CDR3 protein is CASSLSIGGGIAGYTF. The CDR3 DNA reads as TGTGCCAGCAGCCTCTCTATCGGGGGCGGTATAGCAGGCTACACCTTC.

The chain joins TRBV5-6 to TRBJ2-7, with D unresolved. Germline V gives CDR1 SGHDT, CDR2 YYEEEE. Deletions cut 0 bases from V and 2 bases from J, with 12 bases between. This CDR3 comprises 15 residues. The CDR3 DNA sequence: TGTGCCAGCAGCTTGGTAGTTGACACGACCTACGAGCAGTACTTC. Encoded protein: CASSLVVDTTYEQYF. The full variable domain, completed using reference TRBV5-6 and TRBJ2-7, is DAGVTQSPTHLIKTRGQQVTLRCSPKSGHDTVSWYQQALGQGPQFIFQYYEEEERQRGNFPDRFSGHQFPNYSSELNVNALLLGDSALYLCASSLVVDTTYEQYFGPGTRLTVT.

The J gene is TRBJ2-7, the V gene TRBV5-1; TRBD2 matches at 10 bases. The CDR3 contains 17 residues. The germline V gene has CDR1 SGHRS and CDR2 YFSETQ. Trimming cost V 0 bases and J 3 bases; bases outside gene matches: 9. The CDR3: CASSLESYSGGLYEQYF. The CDR3 coding sequence is TGCGCCAGCAGCTTGGAGTCATATAGCGGGGGGCTCTACGAGCAGTACTTC.

The chain joins TRBV11-3 to TRBJ1-1, with D possibly TRBD1 on 5 matching bases. The CDR3 totals 16 residues. V was shortened by 1 base and J by 3 bases, with 15 bases between the two germline ends. Germline lookup yields CDR1 SGHNT and CDR2 YENEEA. DNA of the CDR3: TGTGCCAGCAGCTTAGGTCGGGGGTTCTTGGACACTGAAGCTTTCTTT. Amino acids: CASSLGRGFLDTEAFF.

This clone was counted a few times. The chain is built from TRBV7-9 and TRBJ1-4; 10 bases are shared with TRBD1. This CDR3 comprises 14 residues. Germline CDR1 SEHNR, CDR2 FQNEAQ (reference sequence). With 4 bases clipped from V and 6 bases from J, the junction kept 2 bases outside the gene matches. The CDR3 region has the DNA TGTGCCAGCAGCTCCGGGACAGGGGATGAAAAACTGTTTTTT. Translation: CASSSGTGDEKLFF.

This chain connects TRBV15 to TRBJ1-4; 7 nucleotides agree with TRBD1. This CDR3 is built from 17 residues. The ends lost 0 bases at V and 7 bases at J; junction bases unmatched: 11. Germline CDR1 is LNHNV and CDR2 is YYDKDF (reference sequence). The CDR3 DNA reads TGTGCCACCAGCAGAGATCGGGGGGCAGGGGGAGGTGAAAAACTGTTTTTT. Its translation: CATSRDRGAGGGEKLFF.

The V gene is TRBV6-1, the J gene TRBJ2-1; no clear D gene. The germline V gene has CDR1 MNHNS and CDR2 SASEGT. The V end was cut by 1 base, the J end by 6 bases, with 10 bases between. The CDR3 is 14 amino acids. The CDR3 bases are TGTGCCAGCAGTGAAGGTAACGGATCCAATGAGCAGTTCTTC. Its translation: CASSEGNGSNEQFF.

The chain employs TRBV5-6 and TRBJ2-7; D uncertain. V was cut by 2 bases and J by 2 bases, with 2 bases left in between. Germline CDR1 and CDR2: SGHDT and YYEEEE. The CDR3 sequence is 11 residues long. DNA of the CDR3: TGTGCCAGCAGCTTTGCCTACGAGCAGTACTTC. Translated: CASSFAYEQYF.

The genes are TRBV11-2 and TRBJ2-7; unclear D gene. CDR3 size: 11 residues. Germline CDR1 reads SGHAT; CDR2 reads FQNNGV. The V gene lost 2 bases and the J gene lost 7 bases, with 6 bases spanning the gap. The CDR3 loop is CASSLLREQYF. DNA of the CDR3: TGTGCCAGCAGCTTATTGAGGGAGCAGTACTTC.

J is TRBJ1-1 and V is TRBV29-1; no reliable D call. V lost 1 base and J lost 1, with 10 bases in between. CDR3 size: 14 residues. Per the germline V gene, CDR1 is SQVTM and CDR2 is ANQGSEA. Written as DNA, the CDR3 is TGCAGCGTTGAAGGACCACAGAGGAACACTGAAGCTTTCTTT. Its translation: CSVEGPQRNTEAFF. Filled out from reference TRBV29-1 and TRBJ1-1, the complete variable domain reads SAVISQKPSRDICQRGTSLTIQCQVDSQVTMMFWYRQQPGQSLTLIATANQGSEATYESGFVIDKFPISRPNLTFSTLTVSNMSPEDSSIYLCSVEGPQRNTEAFFGQGTRLTVV.

The chain has TRBV5-1 and TRBJ2-1; TRBD1 matches 7 bases. Germline V gene lookup returns CDR1 SGHRS and CDR2 YFSETQ. J was trimmed by 2 bases and V by 0 bases; bases with no gene match: 2. The CDR3 is 15 amino acids. The CDR3 DNA follows: TGCGCCAGCAGCTTGGAGGGGGCCCCCTACAATGAGCAGTTCTTC. Translation: CASSLEGAPYNEQFF.

In this sample, this clone is medium-sized. The chain is built from TRBV18 and TRBJ1-1; D is unresolved. V lost 0 bases and J 2 bases, leaving 13 bases between the germline ends. This CDR3 has 16 residues. Germline V gene data show CDR1 as KGHSH and CDR2 as LQKENI. CDR3 sequence: CASSPPEVTYNTEAFF. CDR3 nucleotide sequence: TGTGCCAGCTCACCACCAGAAGTCACTTACAACACTGAAGCTTTCTTT.

The J gene is TRBJ2-4, the V gene TRBV6-1; D is ambiguous. Trimming pared 0 bases from V and 2 bases from J, leaving 8 bases between. Germline CDR1 is MNHNS and CDR2 is SASEGT. The length of the CDR3 is 15 residues. For the CDR3, the DNA is TGTGCCAGCAGTGAAGCGCTCCACACCAAAAACATTCAGTACTTC. This translates into CASSEALHTKNIQYF.

The rearrangement joins TRBV2 to TRBJ2-7, with 7 bases identical to TRBD1. The CDR3 runs 15 residues. CDR1 and CDR2 from the germline V gene are SNHLY and FYNNEI. The trim removed 7 bases at V and 2 bases at J, leaving 11 bases unmatched. The CDR3 nucleotides are TGTGCCAGCACGCGGACCAACAGGGGCACCTACGAGCAGTACTTC. Amino acid sequence: CASTRTNRGTYEQYF.

The rearrangement joins TRBV9 to TRBJ2-7; possible D gene TRBD2, 5 bases. Trimming cost V 0 bases and J 3 bases, with 7 bases left between them. Germline assignment: CDR1 SGDLS and CDR2 YYNGEE. This CDR3 comprises 13 residues. The CDR3 is CASSVDRGYEQYF. The CDR3 coding sequence is TGTGCCAGCAGCGTAGACCGGGGCTACGAGCAGTACTTC.

This clone was recorded once. The chain recombines TRBV29-1 with TRBJ2-7, with D possibly being TRBD1 (6 bases). The V end was cut by 4 bases, the J end by 2 bases, with 9 bases between. Germline CDR1 SQVTM, CDR2 ANQGSEA. This CDR3 contains 12 residues. DNA for the CDR3: TGCAGCGTTGGGACAGCTACCTACGAGCAGTACTTC. Encoded protein: CSVGTATYEQYF.

The V and J genes are TRBV6-5 and TRBJ1-2; the D is unclear. CDR1 and CDR2 (germline): MNHEY, SVGAGI. The CDR3 loop spans 11 amino acids. The V gene lost 9 bases and the J gene lost 2 bases, with 7 bases spanning the gap. The CDR3 here is CASRNNYGYTF. CDR3 nucleotides: TGTGCCAGTCGGAACAACTATGGCTACACCTTC.

The rearrangement joins TRBV29-1 to TRBJ2-4; tentative D call: TRBD1 (5 bases). This CDR3 has 14 residues. Trimming removed 7 bases from V and 1 base from J, with 14 bases in between. Germline V lookup: CDR1 SQVTM, CDR2 ANQGSEA. CDR3: CSALDTGAKNIQYF. DNA of the CDR3: TGCAGCGCCCTGGACACTGGGGCCAAAAACATTCAGTACTTC.

A remark on this clone: This sample also contains other DNA sequences that code for the same CDR3. This chain uses TRBV5-6 with TRBJ2-1, with D hard to call. The CDR3 is 13 amino acids. Germline V gene data show CDR1 as SGHDT and CDR2 as YYEEEE. V was clipped by 0 bases and J by 2 bases, with 3 bases between them. CDR3 coding DNA: TGTGCCAGCAGCTTGGATACCTACAATGAGCAGTTCTTC. This gives the protein CASSLDTYNEQFF.

As to this clone: One end of the junction fails to match germline, which may point to a read error. At the DNA level, this CDR3 is encoded by other sequences in the same sample as well. The V call is TRBV29-1, the J call TRBJ1-4; D possibly corresponds to TRBD1 (6 bases). CDR1 is SQVTM, CDR2 ANQGSEA, per germline. This CDR3 is 12 amino acids long. The CDR3 DNA is TGCAGCGTTGCAGGGGAAGGTGAAAAGCTGTTTTTT. Its translation: CSVAGEGEKLFF.

V gene TRBV9 combines with J gene TRBJ2-2; a possible D gene is TRBD1 (6 bases). Germline CDR1 reads SGDLS; CDR2 reads YYNGEE. The length of the CDR3 is 14 residues. The V end was cut by 2 bases, the J end by 5 bases, with 10 bases between. CDR3 coding DNA: TGTGCCAGCAGCGTTGGGGGCGGGACCGGGGAGCTGTTTTTT. Translated: CASSVGGGTGELFF.